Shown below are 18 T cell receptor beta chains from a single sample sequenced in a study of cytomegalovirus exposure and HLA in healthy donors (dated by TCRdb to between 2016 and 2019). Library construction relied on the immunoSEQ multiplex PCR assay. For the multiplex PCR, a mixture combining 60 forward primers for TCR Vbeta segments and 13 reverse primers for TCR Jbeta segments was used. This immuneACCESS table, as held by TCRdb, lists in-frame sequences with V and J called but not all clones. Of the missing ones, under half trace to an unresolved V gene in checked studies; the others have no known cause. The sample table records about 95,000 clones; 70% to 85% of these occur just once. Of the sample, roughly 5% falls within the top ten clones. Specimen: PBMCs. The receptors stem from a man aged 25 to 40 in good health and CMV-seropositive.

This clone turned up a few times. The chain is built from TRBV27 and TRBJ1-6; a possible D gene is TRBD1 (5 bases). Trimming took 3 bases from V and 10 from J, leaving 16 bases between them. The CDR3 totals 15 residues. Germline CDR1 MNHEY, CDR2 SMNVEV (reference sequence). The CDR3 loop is CASSFYRQGRSPLHF. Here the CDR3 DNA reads TGTGCCAGCAGTTTTTATCGGCAGGGCCGGTCACCCCTCCACTTT.

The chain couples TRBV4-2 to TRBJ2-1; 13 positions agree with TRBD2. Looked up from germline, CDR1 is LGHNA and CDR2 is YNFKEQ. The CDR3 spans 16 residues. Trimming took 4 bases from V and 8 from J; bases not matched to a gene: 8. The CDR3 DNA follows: TGTGCCAGCAGCCCGGAAGGACTAGCGGGAGCCCATGAGCAGTTCTTC. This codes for CASSPEGLAGAHEQFF.

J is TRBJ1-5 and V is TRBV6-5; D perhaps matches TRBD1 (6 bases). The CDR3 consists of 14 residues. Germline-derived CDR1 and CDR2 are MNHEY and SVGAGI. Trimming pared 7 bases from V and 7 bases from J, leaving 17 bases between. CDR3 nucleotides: TGTGCCAGCACCCTTAGCCAGGGGATGCAGCCCCAGCATTTT. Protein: CASTLSQGMQPQHF.

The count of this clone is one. In nucleotides, the CDR3 is TGTGCCATCAGTGAGTCGTCCGGGAATGAGCAGTTCTTC. Protein product: CAISESSGNEQFF. J is TRBJ2-1 and V is TRBV10-3; D not resolved. Looked up from germline, CDR1 is ENHRY and CDR2 is SYGVKD. The V end was cut by 0 bases, the J end by 7 bases, with 7 bases between. The CDR3 runs 13 residues.

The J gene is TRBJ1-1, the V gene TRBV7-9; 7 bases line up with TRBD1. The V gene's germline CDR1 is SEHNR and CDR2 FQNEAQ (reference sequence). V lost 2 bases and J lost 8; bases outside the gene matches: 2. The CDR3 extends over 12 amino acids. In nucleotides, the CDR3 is TGTGCCAGCAGCTTAAGGGGACAGGAAGCTTTCTTT. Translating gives CASSLRGQEAFF.

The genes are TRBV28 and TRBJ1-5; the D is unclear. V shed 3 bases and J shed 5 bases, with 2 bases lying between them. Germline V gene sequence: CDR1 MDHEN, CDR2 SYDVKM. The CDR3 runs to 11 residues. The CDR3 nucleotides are TGTGCCAGCAGTTTCGATCAGCCCCAGCATTTT. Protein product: CASSFDQPQHF.

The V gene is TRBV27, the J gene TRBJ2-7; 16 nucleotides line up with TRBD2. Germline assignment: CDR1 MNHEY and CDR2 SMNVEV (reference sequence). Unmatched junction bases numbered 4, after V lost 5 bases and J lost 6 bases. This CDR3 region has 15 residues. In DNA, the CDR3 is TGTGCCAGCAGTCCGGGACTAGCGGGAGGGAGCGAGCAGTACTTC. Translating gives CASSPGLAGGSEQYF.

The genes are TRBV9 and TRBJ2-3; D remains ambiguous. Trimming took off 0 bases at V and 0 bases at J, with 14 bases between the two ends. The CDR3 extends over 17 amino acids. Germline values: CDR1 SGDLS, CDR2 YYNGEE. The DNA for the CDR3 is TGTGCCAGCAGCGTAGAGACTCGCCCGAGTAGCACAGATACGCAGTATTTT. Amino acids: CASSVETRPSSTDTQYF.

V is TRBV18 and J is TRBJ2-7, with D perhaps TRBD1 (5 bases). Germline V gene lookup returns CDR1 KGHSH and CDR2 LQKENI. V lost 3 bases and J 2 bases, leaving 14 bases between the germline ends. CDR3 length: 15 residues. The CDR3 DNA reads TGTGCCAGCTCACCGGATCGGGTGGGGCCCTACGAGCAGTACTTC. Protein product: CASSPDRVGPYEQYF.

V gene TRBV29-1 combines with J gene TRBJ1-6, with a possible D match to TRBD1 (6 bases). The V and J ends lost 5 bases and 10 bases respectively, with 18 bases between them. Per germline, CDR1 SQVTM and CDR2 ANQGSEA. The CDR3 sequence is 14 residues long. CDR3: CSVRDRDNESPLHF. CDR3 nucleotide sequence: TGCAGCGTTCGAGACCGGGACAACGAGTCACCCCTCCACTTT. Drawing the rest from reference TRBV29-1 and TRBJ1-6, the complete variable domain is SAVISQKPSRDICQRGTSLTIQCQVDSQVTMMFWYRQQPGQSLTLIATANQGSEATYESGFVIDKFPISRPNLTFSTLTVSNMSPEDSSIYLCSVRDRDNESPLHFGNGTRLTVT.

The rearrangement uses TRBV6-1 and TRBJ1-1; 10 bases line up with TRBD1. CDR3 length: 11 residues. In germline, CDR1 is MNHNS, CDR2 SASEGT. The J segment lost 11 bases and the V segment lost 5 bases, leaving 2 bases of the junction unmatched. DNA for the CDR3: TGTGCCAGCAGTAGACAGGGGGCGGCTTTCTTT. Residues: CASSRQGAAFF.

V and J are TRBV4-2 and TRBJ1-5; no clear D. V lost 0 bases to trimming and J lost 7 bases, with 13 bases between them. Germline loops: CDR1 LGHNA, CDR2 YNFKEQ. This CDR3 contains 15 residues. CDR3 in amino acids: CASSQEFERIQPQHF. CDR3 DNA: TGTGCCAGCAGCCAAGAGTTCGAGCGGATCCAGCCCCAGCATTTT.

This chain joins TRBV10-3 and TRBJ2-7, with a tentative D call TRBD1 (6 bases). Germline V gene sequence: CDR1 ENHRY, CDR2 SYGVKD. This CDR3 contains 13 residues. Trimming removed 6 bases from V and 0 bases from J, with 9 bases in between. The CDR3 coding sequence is TGTGCCATCAGCGTAGGGGGCTCCTACGAGCAGTACTTC. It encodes CAISVGGSYEQYF.

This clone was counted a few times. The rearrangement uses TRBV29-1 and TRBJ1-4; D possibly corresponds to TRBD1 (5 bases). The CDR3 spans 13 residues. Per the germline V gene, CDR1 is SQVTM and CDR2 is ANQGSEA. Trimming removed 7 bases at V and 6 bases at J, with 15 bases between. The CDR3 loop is CSAEAGSDEKLFF. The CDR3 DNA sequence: TGCAGCGCCGAGGCAGGGTCGGATGAAAAACTGTTTTTT.

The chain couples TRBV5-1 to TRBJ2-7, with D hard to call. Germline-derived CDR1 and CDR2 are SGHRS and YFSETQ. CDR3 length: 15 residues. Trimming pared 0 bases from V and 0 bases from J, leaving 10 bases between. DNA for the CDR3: TGCGCCAGCAGCTTGGAACGCACCAGCTCCTACGAGCAGTACTTC. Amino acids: CASSLERTSSYEQYF.

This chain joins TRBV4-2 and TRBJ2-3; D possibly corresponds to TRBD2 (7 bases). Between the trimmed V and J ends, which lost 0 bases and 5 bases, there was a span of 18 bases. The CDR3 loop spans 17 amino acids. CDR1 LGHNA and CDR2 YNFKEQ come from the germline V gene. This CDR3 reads CASSQDMRGGRGDTQYF. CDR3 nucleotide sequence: TGTGCCAGCAGCCAAGATATGAGGGGGGGGCGTGGAGATACGCAGTATTTT.

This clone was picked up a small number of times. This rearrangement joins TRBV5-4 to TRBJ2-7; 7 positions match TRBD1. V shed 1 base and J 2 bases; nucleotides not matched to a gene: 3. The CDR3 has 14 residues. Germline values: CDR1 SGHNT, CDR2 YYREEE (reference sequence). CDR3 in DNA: TGTGCCAGCAGCTTGACAGGGGCCACCTACGAGCAGTACTTC. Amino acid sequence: CASSLTGATYEQYF.

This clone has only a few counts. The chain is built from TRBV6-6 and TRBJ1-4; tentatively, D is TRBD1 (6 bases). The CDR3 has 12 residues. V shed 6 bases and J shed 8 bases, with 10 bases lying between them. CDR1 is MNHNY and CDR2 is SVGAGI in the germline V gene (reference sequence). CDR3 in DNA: TGTGCCAGCAGCCAGGACAGAGAAAAACTGTTTTTT. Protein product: CASSQDREKLFF.